Described below is a single T cell receptor beta chain sequence and its context. The target antigen is unknown. The sample comes from a study of T-cell memory formation after mild COVID-19. Study overall: Each donor largely had its own TCR clusters. General study results and limits: Clones from the second wave (peaking day 37) had unconfirmed SARS-CoV-2 specificity. For contracting clones, CD4+ ones sat mainly in CM and EM, CD8+ in EMRA.

The germline CDR1 and CDR2 sequences are SGHRS and YFSETQ. With 0 bases clipped from V and 9 bases from J, the junction kept 13 bases outside the gene matches. The CDR3 length is 18 residues. From 5'RACE with constant-segment primers came TCR alpha and TCR beta cDNA libraries that carried sample barcodes and UMIs. TCRdb re-derived calls from the 5' RACE reads in MiXCR, one entry per CDR3 protein. The sample holds about 470,000 distinct CDR3 sequences, roughly 25% seen once. The specimen was PBMCs or a T cell subset sorted from them (not recorded which). The clonotype originates from an adult woman who had mild COVID-19 (a few samples of this study predate the infection). Cell type and time point are not known. The rearrangement joins TRBV5-1 to TRBJ2-1, with TRBD2 matching over 12 bases. As DNA, the CDR3 is TGCGCCAGCAGCTTGGTATCGCCGGGCCTAGCGGGAGGGGCTGAGCAGTTCTTC. Translated: CASSLVSPGLAGGAEQFF.